This T cell receptor beta chain appears in the sequencing data of a study of shared clonotypes between healthy human individuals. General study points: Naive subsets, compared against memory subsets, generally had larger estimated richness values.

Terminally differentiated effector memory CD45RA+ cells were excluded from the naive CD8 cells, which were CD45RO-negative and positively selected for CCR7. CDR1 SGHRS and CDR2 YFSETQ come from the germline V gene. CDR3 length: 15 amino acids. Trimming pared 2 bases from V and 2 bases from J, leaving 11 bases between. Regarding this clone: Its cognate antigen is unknown.

Sequenced by immunoSEQ multiplex PCR; TCRdb stores in-frame clones only, minus some. The sample yields approximately 2,000,000 clones, 90% to 95% seen once. This chain uses TRBV5-1 with TRBJ2-1; the D gene is possibly TRBD1 (6 bases). The sequencing sample was made of naive CD8+ T cells from PBMCs. This receptor was taken from a man younger than 35 in good health. Some clones in this sample may be carry-over from other donors' samples. This CDR3 is CASSFNQGTYNEQFF. The CDR3 DNA is TGCGCCAGCAGCTTCAATCAGGGGACCTACAATGAGCAGTTCTTC.